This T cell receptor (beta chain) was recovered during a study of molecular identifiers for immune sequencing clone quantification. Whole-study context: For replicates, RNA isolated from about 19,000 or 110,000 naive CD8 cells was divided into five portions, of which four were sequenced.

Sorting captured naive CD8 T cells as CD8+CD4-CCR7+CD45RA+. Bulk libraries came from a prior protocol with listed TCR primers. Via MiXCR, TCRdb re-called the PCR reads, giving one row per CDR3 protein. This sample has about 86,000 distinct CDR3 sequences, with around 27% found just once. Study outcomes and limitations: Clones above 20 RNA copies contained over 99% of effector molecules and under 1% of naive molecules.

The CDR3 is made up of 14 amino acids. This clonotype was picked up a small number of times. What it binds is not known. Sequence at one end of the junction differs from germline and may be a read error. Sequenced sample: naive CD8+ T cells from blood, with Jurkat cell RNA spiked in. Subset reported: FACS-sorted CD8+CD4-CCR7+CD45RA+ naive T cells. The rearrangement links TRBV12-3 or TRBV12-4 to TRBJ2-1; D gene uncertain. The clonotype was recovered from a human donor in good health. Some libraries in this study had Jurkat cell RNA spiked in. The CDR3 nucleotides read TGTGCCAGCAGGTTAGCTGCCGCCTACAATGAGCAGTTCTTC. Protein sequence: CASRLAAAYNEQFF.